Given below is one T cell receptor (beta chain) in context. These data originate in a study of control samples from healthy donors and cancer patients. CDR3 length equals 14 residues. Germline assignment: CDR1 KGHSH and CDR2 LQKENI. V gave up 5 bases and J gave up 1 base, with 11 bases separating them. Assay used: immunoSEQ multiplex PCR; TCRdb lists only in-frame clones, some missing. Of some 130,000 clones in the sample, roughly 90% were seen once. Sequenced: blood. The chain is built from TRBV18 and TRBJ1-1; maybe TRBD1 (5 bases). The receptor was derived from a woman in her forties or fifties in good health. CDR3 region: CASSKGWTNTEAFF. The CDR3 region has the DNA TGTGCCAGCTCAAAGGGGTGGACGAACACTGAAGCTTTCTTT.